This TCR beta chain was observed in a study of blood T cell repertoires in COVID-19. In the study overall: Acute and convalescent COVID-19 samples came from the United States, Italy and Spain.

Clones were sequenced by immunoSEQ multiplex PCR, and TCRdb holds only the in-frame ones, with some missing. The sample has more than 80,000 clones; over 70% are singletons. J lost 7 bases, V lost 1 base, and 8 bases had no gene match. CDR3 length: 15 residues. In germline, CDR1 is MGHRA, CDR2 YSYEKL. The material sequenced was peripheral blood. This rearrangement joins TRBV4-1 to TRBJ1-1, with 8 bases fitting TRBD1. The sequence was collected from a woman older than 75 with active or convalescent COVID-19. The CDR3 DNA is TGCGCCAGCAGCCAAGTTCCAGGACAGGGATTTGAAGCTTTCTTT. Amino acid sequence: CASSQVPGQGFEAFF.